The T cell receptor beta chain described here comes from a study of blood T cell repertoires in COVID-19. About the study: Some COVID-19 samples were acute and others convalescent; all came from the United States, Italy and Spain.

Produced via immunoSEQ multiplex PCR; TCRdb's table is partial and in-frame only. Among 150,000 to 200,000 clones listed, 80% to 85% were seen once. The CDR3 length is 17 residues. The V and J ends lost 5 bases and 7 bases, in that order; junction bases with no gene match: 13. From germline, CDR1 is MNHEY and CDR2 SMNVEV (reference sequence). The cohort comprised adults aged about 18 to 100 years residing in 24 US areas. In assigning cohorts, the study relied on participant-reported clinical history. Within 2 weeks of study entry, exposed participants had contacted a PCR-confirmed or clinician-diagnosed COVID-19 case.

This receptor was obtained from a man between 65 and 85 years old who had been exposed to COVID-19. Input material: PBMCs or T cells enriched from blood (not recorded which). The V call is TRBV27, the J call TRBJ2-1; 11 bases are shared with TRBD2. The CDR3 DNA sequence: TGTGCCAGCAGTCTTACGAGGGGGTCTAGCGGGAGGAATGAGCAGTTCTTC. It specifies CASSLTRGSSGRNEQFF.